This T cell receptor beta chain came from a study of neoadjuvant nivolumab and ipilimumab in lung cancer. Study context: Patients got nivolumab 3 mg/kg on days 1, 15 and 29; combination added ipilimumab 1 mg/kg day 1.

Comments on this clone: Its antigen is as yet unknown.

Findings and caveats of the study: Higher pretherapy blood TCR richness went with higher resected-tumor richness. From pretherapy to surgery, tumor richness and clonality rose with dual therapy.

Libraries were prepared by immunoSEQ multiplex PCR; TCRdb keeps only in-frame clonotypes and omits some of them. The profile shows fewer than 20,000 clones, about 72% of them singletons. Looked up from germline, CDR1 is LNHNV and CDR2 is YYDKDF (reference sequence). The ends were cut back, 1 base at V and 1 base at J, with 13 bases in the middle. This CDR3 has 16 amino acids. The clonotype was recovered from an adult with non-small cell lung cancer. This sample comprised tumor tissue, obtained after neoadjuvant nivolumab, alone or with ipilimumab, at or shortly before surgery. The chain couples TRBV15 to TRBJ2-5; D is possibly TRBD2 (5 bases). This chain's CDR3 is CATSRVLAFVQETQYF. In nucleotides, the CDR3 is TGTGCCACCAGCAGAGTCCTAGCCTTTGTCCAAGAGACCCAGTACTTC.